The following is a TCR beta chain sequence with its context. Its antigen is not yet known. The sample holds no much larger clone one base away, and base qualities are not on file. This record comes from a study of shared clonotypes between healthy human individuals (dated by TCRdb to between 2020 and 2021). About the full investigation: A couple of women and a few men aged 18 to 49 years were included in the cohort. For each donor, CD4 naive and CD4 memory were each run on three plates, CD8 naive on two plates, and CD8 memory on one plate. To estimate repertoire size and how much clonotype sharing occurs between individuals, the study deeply sequenced the blood TCR repertoires of five healthy adults. To increase sequencing depth and limit assay-specific biases, different laboratories used diverse techniques to prepare libraries and sequence TCR repertoires. Each donor's leukapheresis produced roughly between roughly 0.85 and 9 billion PBMCs. The investigation overall reported the following: Rarefaction of sorted-subset datasets indicated incomplete sequencing despite the large sequencing depth. Compared with non-shared clonotypes, clonotypes shared by all four sorted-subset donors had higher generation probabilities. Sharing across a few donors was observed for roughly 5% of naive CD4, under 4% of naive CD8, over 2% of memory CD4, and about 0.4% of memory CD8 clonotypes. Only blood was sampled, and tissue TCR repertoires likely differ from those in blood. Estimated clonotype richness was generally larger for naive than for memory subsets. The genetic and exposure-history diversity represented was limited by the small number of donors. Pairwise subsampling indicated that sequencing depth was expected to affect the degree of clonotype sharing among donors.

Using the deep immunoSEQ assay, multiplex PCR amplified TCR CDR3 regions from genomic DNA. Genomic DNA extracted from each cell subset was distributed evenly over all wells of several immunoSEQ 96-well plates, and each plate served as one replicate. For sorted subsets, each replicate PCR was loaded with 200 ng genomic DNA, equivalent to approximately 27,000 T cell genomes. The purified libraries were quantified using a Qubit 3.0 fluorometer, sized with a Bioanalyzer 2100, and then quantified again using the KAPA Library Quantification kit. Each immunoSEQ 96-well plate was sequenced on its own single-read 150-cycle Illumina NextSeq 550 flow cell. The original methods were these. Because the immunoSEQ output included only junctional sequences and no quality scores, the filtering could not be the same as the filtering used for full-length reads. To assign V/J genes and CDR3, sequences were annotated against IMGT germline references using PyIR, a Python wrapper for IgBLAST v1.9. Reads were filtered out if the reads had weak V/J assignments (E-value above 1e-6), no CDR3, stop codons, out-of-frame junctions, or ambiguous translated residues. V3J clonotypes were defined as sequences sharing an identical inferred V gene, J gene, and CDR3 amino acid sequence. Percentage overlap between repertoires was calculated by dividing the number of shared unique clonotypes by the size of the smaller repertoire. Richness of each repertoire was evaluated using RTK rarefaction, the Chao1 estimator, and Recon v2.1 estimates of unobserved clonotypes. Generation probabilities for all TCRbeta clonotypes obtained by the gDNA method from several donors were computed using OLGA. TCRdb took this table from immuneACCESS and kept in-frame rearrangements with V and J called. Such tables lack part of the clones; where checked against another copy, unresolved V genes explain under half of the gap, and the rest is unexplained. From that table come the V and J calls and clone size; the DNA was used to work out D and trimming. In this sample the table shows roughly 2.1 million clones, 93% of which occur a single time. Around 1.7% of the sample rests with the top ten.

CD8 naive samples consisted of CD45RO-negative cells that were positively selected for CCR7, yielding a CD45RA+CCR7+ population without TemRA cells. Healthy HIV-negative adults with no recently reported acute infections or vaccinations were included as donors. Only Caucasian adults living in Nashville, Tennessee, USA were represented among the donors. After blood collection by leukapheresis, PBMCs were isolated using Ficoll-Histopaque density gradient centrifugation and then cryopreserved in the vapor phase of liquid nitrogen. Purity and quantity of every magnetically sorted T cell population were checked by analytical flow cytometry. Each sorted fraction had its genomic DNA isolated and then quantified by UV absorbance on a Nanodrop 2000c. V drops 5 bases and J drops 0 bases, leaving 16 bases in between. Its CDR3 holds 17 amino acids, cysteine through phenylalanine. Here the CDR3 DNA is all that survives: 51 bases in frame from base 1. CDR1 and CDR2, looked up from the germline V gene (reference sequence), are PRHDT and FYEKMQ.

This receptor was taken from a young man in good health. Some clones in this sample may be carry-over from other donors' samples. Sequenced sample: naive CD8+ T cells from PBMCs. In the paper's terms, the cell subset or site label means: CD45RA+CCR7+. Here the chain combines TRBV13 and TRBJ2-2; the D segment could be TRBD2, given 7 matching bases. The CDR3 corresponds to CASSPMGAGANTGELFF. The DNA is TGTGCCAGCAGCCCGATGGGGGCGGGGGCGAACACCGGGGAGCTGTTTTTT.